This section outlines one T cell receptor beta chain sequence together with its context. Generated by immunoSEQ multiplex PCR, the TCRdb table keeps only in-frame clones and is missing some. The table shows 260,000 or so clones, with roughly 87% occurring only once. Recruitment covered under 25 US areas and drew participants whose ages spanned about 18 to 100 years. The sample belongs to a study of blood T cell repertoires in COVID-19. The CDR3 is 14 residues long. Germline lookup yields CDR1 LNHDA and CDR2 SQIVND (reference sequence). V was shortened by 4 bases and J by 6 bases, with 16 bases between the two germline ends.

Sequencing was carried out using PBMCs or T cells enriched from blood (not recorded which). J is TRBJ2-7 and V is TRBV19; possible D gene TRBD1, 6 bases. The receptor was isolated from a woman in her thirties with acute COVID-19. CDR3 bases: TGTGCCAGTAGTACGACAGGTGAAGTAGCCGAGCAGTACTTC. It yields the protein CASSTTGEVAEQYF.